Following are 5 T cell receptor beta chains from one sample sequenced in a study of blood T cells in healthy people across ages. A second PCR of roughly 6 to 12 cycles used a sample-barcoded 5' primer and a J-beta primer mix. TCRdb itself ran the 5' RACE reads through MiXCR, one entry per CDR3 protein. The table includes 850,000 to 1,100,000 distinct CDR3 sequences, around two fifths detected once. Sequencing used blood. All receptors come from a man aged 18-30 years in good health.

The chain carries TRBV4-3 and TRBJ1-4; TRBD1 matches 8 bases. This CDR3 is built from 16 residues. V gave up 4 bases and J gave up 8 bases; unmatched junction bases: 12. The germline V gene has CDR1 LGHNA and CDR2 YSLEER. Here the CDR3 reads CASSRGPAGGGEKLFF. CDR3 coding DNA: TGCGCCAGCAGCCGAGGACCTGCAGGGGGCGGAGAAAAACTGTTTTTT.

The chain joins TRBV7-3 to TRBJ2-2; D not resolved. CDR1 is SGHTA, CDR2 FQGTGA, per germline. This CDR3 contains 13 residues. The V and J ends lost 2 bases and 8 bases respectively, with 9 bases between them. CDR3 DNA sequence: TGTGCCAGCAGCTTATGGTTGGGTGGGGAGCTGTTTTTT. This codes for CASSLWLGGELFF.

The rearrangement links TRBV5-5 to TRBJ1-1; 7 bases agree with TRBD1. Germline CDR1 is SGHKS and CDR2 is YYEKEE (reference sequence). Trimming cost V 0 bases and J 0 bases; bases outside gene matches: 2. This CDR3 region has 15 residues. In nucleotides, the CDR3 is TGTGCCAGCAGCTTGGTAGGGACAGTGAACACTGAAGCTTTCTTT. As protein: CASSLVGTVNTEAFF. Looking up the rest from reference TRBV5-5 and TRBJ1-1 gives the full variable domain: DAGVTQSPTHLIKTRGQQVTLRCSPISGHKSVSWYQQVLGQGPQFIFQYYEKEERGRGNFPDRFSARQFPNYSSELNVNALLLGDSALYLCASSLVGTVNTEAFFGQGTRLTVV.

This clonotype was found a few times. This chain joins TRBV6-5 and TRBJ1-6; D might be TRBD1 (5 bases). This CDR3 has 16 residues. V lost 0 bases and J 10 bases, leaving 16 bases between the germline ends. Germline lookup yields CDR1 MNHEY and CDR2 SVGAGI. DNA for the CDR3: TGTGCCAGCAGTTACTCGATGACCGGGGGAGGATCACCCCTCCACTTT. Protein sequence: CASSYSMTGGGSPLHF.

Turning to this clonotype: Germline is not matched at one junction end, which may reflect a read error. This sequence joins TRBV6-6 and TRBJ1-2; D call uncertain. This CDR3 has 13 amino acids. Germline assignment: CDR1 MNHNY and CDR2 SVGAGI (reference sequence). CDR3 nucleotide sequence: TGTGCCAGCAGCGCCCTCGAACCCTATGACTACACCTTC. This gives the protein CASSALEPYDYTF.